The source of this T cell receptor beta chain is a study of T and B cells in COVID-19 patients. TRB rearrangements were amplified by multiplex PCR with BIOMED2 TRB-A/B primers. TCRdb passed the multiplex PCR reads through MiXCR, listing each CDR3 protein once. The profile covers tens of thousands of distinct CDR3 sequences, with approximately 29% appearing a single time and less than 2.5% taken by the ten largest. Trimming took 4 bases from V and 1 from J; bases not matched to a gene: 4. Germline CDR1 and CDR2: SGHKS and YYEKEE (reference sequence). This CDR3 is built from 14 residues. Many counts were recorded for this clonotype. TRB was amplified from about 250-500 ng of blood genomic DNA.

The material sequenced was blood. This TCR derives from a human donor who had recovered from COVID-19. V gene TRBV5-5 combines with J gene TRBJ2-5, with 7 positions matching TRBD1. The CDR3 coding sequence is TGTGCCAGCAGCCTGGGACAGTCCCAAGAGACCCAGTACTTC. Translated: CASSLGQSQETQYF.